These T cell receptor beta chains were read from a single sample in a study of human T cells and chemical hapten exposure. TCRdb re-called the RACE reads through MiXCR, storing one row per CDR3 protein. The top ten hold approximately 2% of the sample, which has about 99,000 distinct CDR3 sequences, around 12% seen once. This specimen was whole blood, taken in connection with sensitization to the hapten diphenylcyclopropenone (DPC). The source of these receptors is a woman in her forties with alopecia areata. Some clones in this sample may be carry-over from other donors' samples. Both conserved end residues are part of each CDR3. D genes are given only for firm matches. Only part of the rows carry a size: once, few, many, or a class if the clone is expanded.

CDR3 protein: CASSQRTEETQYF
CDR3 DNA: TGCGCCAGCAGTCAACGGACAGAAGAGACCCAGTACTTC
J gene: TRBJ2-5
V gene: TRBV5-1
clone size: many
D gene: -

CDR3 protein: CASSQEGGFSYEQYF
CDR3 DNA: TGCGCCAGCAGCCAAGAGGGGGGGTTTAGCTACGAGCAGTACTTC
J gene: TRBJ2-7
V gene: TRBV4-3
clone size: few
D gene: TRBD2

CDR3 protein: CASSRQGFGNTIYF
CDR3 DNA: TGTGCCAGCAGCCGCCAGGGTTTTGGAAACACCATATATTTT
J gene: TRBJ1-3
V gene: TRBV6-5
clone size: few
D gene: -

CDR3 protein: CASSQDYGGRGYTF
CDR3 DNA: TGCGCCAGCAGCCAAGATTACGGGGGTAGGGGCTACACCTTC
J gene: TRBJ1-2
V gene: TRBV4-3
clone size: few
D gene: -

CDR3 protein: CASSKTQGDEQFF
CDR3 DNA: TGTGCCAGCTCCAAAACACAGGGGGATGAGCAGTTCTTC
J gene: TRBJ2-1
V gene: TRBV7-8
clone size: -
D gene: TRBD1

CDR3 protein: CSAREVNTGELFF
CDR3 DNA: TGCAGTGCTAGAGAAGTAAACACCGGGGAGCTGTTTTTT
J gene: TRBJ2-2
V gene: TRBV20-1
clone size: few
D gene: -

CDR3 protein: CAISEGLAKRPDTQYF
CDR3 DNA: TGTGCCATCAGTGAGGGACTAGCGAAAAGGCCAGATACGCAGTATTTT
J gene: TRBJ2-3
V gene: TRBV10-3
clone size: -
D gene: TRBD2

CDR3 protein: CASTPDRAYGYTF
CDR3 DNA: TGTGCCAGCACCCCTGACAGGGCGTATGGCTACACCTTC
J gene: TRBJ1-2
V gene: TRBV12-3/TRBV12-4
clone size: many
D gene: TRBD1

CDR3 protein: CASSWDGRNTIYF
CDR3 DNA: TGCGCCAGCAGCTGGGATGGCCGAAACACCATATATTTT
J gene: TRBJ1-3
V gene: TRBV5-1
clone size: -
D gene: -

CDR3 protein: CASSYRETDTQYF
CDR3 DNA: TGTGCCAGCAGTTACCGGGAGACAGATACGCAGTATTTT
J gene: TRBJ2-3
V gene: TRBV6-2/TRBV6-3
clone size: few
D gene: -

CDR3 protein: CASSPPDRGLFSNTQYF
CDR3 DNA: TGTGCCAGCTCACCTCCAGACAGGGGGCTCTTCAGTAATACGCAGTATTTT
J gene: TRBJ2-3
V gene: TRBV18
clone size: -
D gene: TRBD1

CDR3 protein: CASSLMGGPDTEAFF
CDR3 DNA: TGTGCCAGCAGTTTGATGGGGGGGCCAGACACTGAAGCTTTCTTT
J gene: TRBJ1-1
V gene: TRBV28
clone size: -
D gene: -

CDR3 protein: CASSFRGDTDTQYF
CDR3 DNA: TGTGCCAGCAGCTTCCGAGGGGACACAGATACGCAGTATTTT
J gene: TRBJ2-3
V gene: TRBV7-2
clone size: many
D gene: -

CDR3 protein: CASSLAGGPPYEQYF
CDR3 DNA: TGTGCCAGCAGTTTGGCGGGAGGTCCCCCGTACGAGCAGTACTTC
J gene: TRBJ2-7
V gene: TRBV6-2/TRBV6-3
clone size: -
D gene: TRBD2